The 18 T cell receptor beta chains below come from one sample, sequenced in a study of ipilimumab plus nivolumab after autologous stem cell transplantation. TCRdb's table, derived via immunoSEQ multiplex PCR, lists solely in-frame clones and lacks some. The data hold around 19,000 clones, with over 75% observed a single time. The specimen comprised PBMCs, sampled in a trial of ipilimumab plus nivolumab as post-transplant consolidation. Receptor source: a male donor with diffuse large B-cell lymphoma.

V is TRBV6-4 and J is TRBJ1-5; D possibly corresponds to TRBD1 (6 bases). The V and J ends lost 1 base and 4 bases respectively, with 17 bases between them. Germline CDR1 and CDR2: MRHNA and SNTAGT. CDR3 length: 17 residues. The CDR3 nucleotides read TGTGCCAGCAGTGACTACCGGACAGACGAAGTGAATCAGCCCCAGCATTTT. Translated: CASSDYRTDEVNQPQHF.

CDR3 DNA: TGTGCCAGCAGCTCGGGCTTAATTGAAGCTTTCTTT. It yields the protein CASSSGLIEAFF. The V gene is TRBV2, the J gene TRBJ1-1; D remains unclear. This CDR3 is 12 amino acids long. Looked up from germline, CDR1 is SNHLY and CDR2 is FYNNEI. Deletions cut 6 bases from V and 7 bases from J, with 12 bases between.

The gene calls are TRBV28 and TRBJ2-1; 7 bases are a match to TRBD1. CDR3 length equals 15 residues. Looked up from germline, CDR1 is MDHEN and CDR2 is SYDVKM. The ends lost 4 bases at V and 4 bases at J; junction bases unmatched: 7. CDR3 coding DNA: TGTGCCAGCAGTTCAGGGGGTCGTGCTTACAATGAGCAGTTCTTC. Its protein is CASSSGGRAYNEQFF. The variable domain in full, completed from reference TRBV28 and TRBJ2-1, reads DVKVTQSSRYLVKRTGEKVFLECVQDMDHENMFWYRQDPGLGLRLIYFSYDVKMKEKGDIPEGYSVSREKKERFSLILESASTNQTSMYLCASSSGGRAYNEQFFGPGTRLTVL.

Remarks on this clone: This likely came from a read error, as a far larger clone is one base away. V is TRBV4-2 and J is TRBJ2-1, with D tentatively TRBD1 (5 bases). Germline-derived CDR1 and CDR2 are LGHNA and YNFKEQ. CDR3 length equals 11 residues. V was trimmed by 7 bases and J by 8 bases, leaving 9 bases between them. The CDR3 sequence: CASTLGDEQFF. The DNA for the CDR3 is TGTGCCAGCACCCTAGGGGATGAGCAGTTCTTC.

V usage is TRBV4-2 and J usage is TRBJ1-5; D unclear. V lost 1 base, J lost 0 bases, and 4 bases lay in between. From germline, CDR1 is LGHNA and CDR2 YNFKEQ. The CDR3 runs 14 residues. CDR3 protein: CASSQASSNQPQHF. The CDR3 bases are TGTGCCAGCAGCCAAGCCAGTAGCAATCAGCCCCAGCATTTT.

The chain employs TRBV15 and TRBJ2-1, with a weak D call TRBD2 (6 bases). Per the germline V gene, CDR1 is LNHNV and CDR2 is YYDKDF (reference sequence). V shed 0 bases and J shed 5 bases, with 17 bases lying between them. CDR3 size: 17 residues. The CDR3 loop is CATSRDRGGDPDNEQFF. The CDR3 nucleotides are TGTGCCACCAGCAGAGACCGTGGCGGGGACCCCGACAATGAGCAGTTCTTC.

The V gene is TRBV5-6, the J gene TRBJ1-2, with D perhaps matching TRBD1 (5 bases). Per the germline V gene, CDR1 is SGHDT and CDR2 is YYEEEE. CDR3 size: 13 residues. Trimming pared 4 bases from V and 4 bases from J, leaving 11 bases between. Written as DNA, the CDR3 is TGTGCCAGCAGCCAAGACAGCCGCTATGGCTACACCTTC. Translation: CASSQDSRYGYTF.

This rearrangement joins TRBV7-8 to TRBJ2-1; TRBD2 matches 11 bases. This CDR3 is 15 amino acids long. The trim removed 5 bases at V and 4 bases at J, leaving 4 bases unmatched. Germline assignment: CDR1 SGHVS and CDR2 FQNEAQ. The CDR3 sequence is CASSLTSGRYNEQFF. In DNA form, the CDR3 reads TGTGCCAGCAGCCTAACTAGCGGGAGATACAATGAGCAGTTCTTC.

The rearrangement joins TRBV7-9 to TRBJ1-4, with D perhaps TRBD1 (5 bases). CDR1 SEHNR and CDR2 FQNEAQ come from the germline V gene (reference sequence). V was shortened by 1 base and J by 4 bases, with 10 bases between the two germline ends. CDR3 length: 15 residues. CDR3 DNA sequence: TGTGCCAGCAGCTTAGGACAGACCAATAATGAAAAACTGTTTTTT. Amino acids: CASSLGQTNNEKLFF. Together with reference TRBV7-9 and TRBJ1-4, the CDR3 gives the full variable domain: DTGVSQNPRHKITKRGQNVTFRCDPISEHNRLYWYRQTLGQGPEFLTYFQNEAQLEKSRLLSDRFSAERPKGSFSTLEIQRTEQGDSAMYLCASSLGQTNNEKLFFGSGTQLSVL.

The chain recombines TRBV7-6 with TRBJ2-1; 7 nucleotides align to TRBD1. The CDR3 extends over 16 amino acids. Germline trimming cut 5 bases from V and 9 bases from J; bases unmatched to any gene: 16. Germline V gene data show CDR1 as SGHVS and CDR2 as FNYEAQ. The CDR3 bases are TGTGCCAGCAGCATCCTGACAGGGCGTGGATTTGGTGAGCAGTTCTTC. It translates to CASSILTGRGFGEQFF.

This CDR3 is CASSYIAGGSGEQYF. The CDR3 DNA reads TGTGCCAGCAGTTACATAGCGGGGGGGTCAGGTGAGCAGTACTTC. This chain joins TRBV6-6 and TRBJ2-7; 11 bases agree with TRBD2. The CDR3 has 15 amino acids. CDR1 and CDR2 (germline): MNHNY, SVGAGI (reference sequence). Trimming removed 2 bases from V and 7 bases from J; junction bases left unmatched: 7.

A single count supports this clone. V is TRBV2 and J is TRBJ2-5; D is unresolved. The CDR3 consists of 15 residues. Trimming removed 2 bases from V and 5 bases from J, with 15 bases in between. Per the germline V gene, CDR1 is SNHLY and CDR2 is FYNNEI. CDR3 protein: CASSENRPVGETQYF. CDR3 bases: TGTGCCAGCAGTGAAAATCGGCCCGTGGGGGAGACCCAGTACTTC.

This sequence joins TRBV15 and TRBJ1-5; 7 positions match TRBD1. Per the germline V gene, CDR1 is LNHNV and CDR2 is YYDKDF (reference sequence). The CDR3 has 16 residues. With V trimmed by 0 bases and J by 4 bases, 6 bases remained unmatched. The CDR3, as DNA: TGTGCCACCAGCAGAGATCGGGCAGGGGGGAATCAGCCCCAGCATTTT. Protein sequence: CATSRDRAGGNQPQHF.

V gene TRBV5-1 combines with J gene TRBJ1-1; D may be TRBD1 (5 bases). This CDR3 contains 16 residues. The germline V gene has CDR1 SGHRS and CDR2 YFSETQ. V was clipped by 2 bases and J by 3 bases, with 17 bases between them. CDR3 region: CASSFSDYGGDTEAFF. CDR3 bases: TGCGCCAGCAGCTTTTCTGATTACGGGGGGGACACTGAAGCTTTCTTT.

This chain uses TRBV6-6 with TRBJ2-1; D might be TRBD1 (6 bases). V was shortened by 2 bases and J by 4 bases, with 9 bases between the two germline ends. CDR1 and CDR2 from the germline V gene are MNHNY and SVGAGI (reference sequence). The CDR3 consists of 14 residues. CDR3 amino acids: CASSYRDKYNEQFF. DNA of the CDR3: TGTGCCAGCAGTTACCGGGACAAGTACAATGAGCAGTTCTTC.

This chain links TRBV4-2 with TRBJ2-2; TRBD2 matches at 12 bases. From germline, CDR1 is LGHNA and CDR2 YNFKEQ. The CDR3 covers 18 residues. The V gene end was trimmed by 4 bases and the J gene end by 2 bases; junction bases not matched to a gene: 8. CDR3: CASSLSPSGGANTGELFF. In nucleotides, the CDR3 is TGTGCCAGCAGCCTATCACCTAGCGGGGGGGCAAACACCGGGGAGCTGTTTTTT.

This sequence joins TRBV5-4 and TRBJ2-3, with 10 bases aligning to TRBD2. Trimming cost V 4 bases and J 1 base; bases outside gene matches: 3. The CDR3 runs 15 residues. The germline gives CDR1 SGHNT, CDR2 YYREEE (reference sequence). CDR3 in amino acids: CASSPGTSGTDTQYF. In DNA, the CDR3 is TGTGCCAGCAGCCCGGGGACTAGCGGCACAGATACGCAGTATTTT.

The chain combines TRBV6-6 with TRBJ2-5; no definite D call. V was clipped by 7 bases and J by 2 bases, with 8 bases between them. The CDR3 covers 12 residues. The germline V gene has CDR1 MNHNY and CDR2 SVGAGI (reference sequence). CDR3 in amino acids: CASKTYQETQYF. CDR3 nucleotides: TGTGCCAGCAAAACTTATCAAGAGACCCAGTACTTC.